Below, 26 T cell receptor beta chains from the same sample are listed, as sequenced in a study of cytomegalovirus exposure and HLA in healthy donors. PCR primers comprised 60 Vbeta and 13 Jbeta primers. The table came from immunoSEQ multiplex PCR; TCRdb's copy has only in-frame clones and leaves some out. The table lists 200,000 to 250,000 clones, about 80% of them singletons. Input material: PBMCs. These receptors all stem from a middle-aged woman in good health and CMV-seronegative.

This clone was counted only a few times. The chain links TRBV4-3 to TRBJ2-3; D is possibly TRBD1 (6 bases). Germline V gene sequence: CDR1 LGHNA, CDR2 YSLEER. The CDR3 runs 15 residues. The ends were cut back, 2 bases at V and 4 bases at J, with 13 bases in the middle. In DNA, the CDR3 is TGCGCCAGCAGCCAACAGGGGATTGCGGCAGATACGCAGTATTTT. Amino acid sequence: CASSQQGIAADTQYF.

The rearrangement joins TRBV7-2 to TRBJ2-3, with D possibly TRBD1 on 6 matching bases. Per germline, CDR1 SGHTA and CDR2 FQGNSA. The V end lost 0 bases, the J end lost 2 bases, and 9 bases lay between the germline ends. This CDR3 spans 15 amino acids. The DNA of the CDR3 is TGTGCCAGCAGCTTAGCGGGGGCCTACACAGATACGCAGTATTTT. Encoded protein: CASSLAGAYTDTQYF.

The V and J genes are TRBV25-1 and TRBJ1-4, with D unclear. The CDR3 sequence is 13 residues long. The germline V gene encodes CDR1 MGHDK and CDR2 SYGVNS. V lost 5 bases and J lost 5, with 9 bases in between. The CDR3, as DNA: TGTGCCAGCAGTTACAGCAAAAATGAAAAACTGTTTTTT. The encoded protein is CASSYSKNEKLFF.

This chain links TRBV7-9 with TRBJ2-2; 8 nucleotides match TRBD1. V shed 4 bases, J shed 0 bases, and the junction held 7 bases outside the gene matches. The V gene's germline CDR1 is SEHNR and CDR2 FQNEAQ (reference sequence). The CDR3 is 17 residues long. As DNA, the CDR3 is TGTGCCAGCAGCTCTTGGCAGGGGGCTTCGAACACCGGGGAGCTGTTTTTT. It yields the protein CASSSWQGASNTGELFF.

This chain uses TRBV11-3 with TRBJ2-1, with 8 bases aligning to TRBD2. Trimming cost V 4 bases and J 7 bases; bases outside gene matches: 12. The CDR3 has 16 residues. In germline, CDR1 is SGHNT, CDR2 YENEEA. This CDR3 reads CASSSLSGGPGNEQFF. The CDR3 DNA is TGTGCCAGCAGCTCCCTATCGGGGGGGCCGGGTAATGAGCAGTTCTTC.

The chain is built from TRBV12-5 and TRBJ2-1; possibly TRBD1 for D (6 bases). Germline assignment: CDR1 LGHNT and CDR2 FRNRAP. Trimming stripped 2 bases from V and 1 base from J, with 18 bases between. The CDR3 consists of 18 residues. The CDR3 protein is CASGLNIQGIGSYNEQFF. CDR3 in DNA: TGTGCTAGTGGTTTGAACATACAGGGAATAGGGTCCTACAATGAGCAGTTCTTC. The variable domain in full, with the rest retrieved from reference TRBV12-5 and TRBJ2-1, is DARVTQTPRHKVTEMGQEVTMRCQPILGHNTVFWYRQTMMQGLELLAYFRNRAPLDDSGMPKDRFSAEMPDATLATLKIQPSEPRDSAVYFCASGLNIQGIGSYNEQFFGPGTRLTVL.

The chain uses TRBV6-5 and TRBJ1-4; the D gene is possibly TRBD1 (5 bases). V was pared by 7 bases and J by 7 bases, with 13 bases between. Germline-derived CDR1 and CDR2 are MNHEY and SVGAGI. The CDR3 has 13 residues. Here the CDR3 reads CASTFGRGEKLFF. In nucleotides, the CDR3 is TGTGCCAGCACCTTTGGGAGGGGTGAAAAACTGTTTTTT.

This clone was observed a handful of times. V and J are TRBV9 and TRBJ2-1, with 11 bases identical to TRBD1. The trim removed 4 bases at V and 10 bases at J, leaving 10 bases unmatched. The CDR3 contains 15 residues. Germline CDR1 is SGDLS and CDR2 is YYNGEE. DNA of the CDR3: TGTGCCAGCAGCCCCCGGGACAGGGGGATAAACGAGCAGTTCTTC. Protein: CASSPRDRGINEQFF.

This chain links TRBV2 with TRBJ1-3; 8 bases are shared with TRBD1. V shed 3 bases, J shed 7 bases, and the junction held 5 bases outside the gene matches. Germline loops: CDR1 SNHLY, CDR2 FYNNEI. The length of the CDR3 is 14 residues. This CDR3 reads CASSDVQGVNTIYF. Written as DNA, the CDR3 is TGTGCCAGCAGTGATGTACAGGGGGTGAACACCATATATTTT.

This chain links TRBV7-3 with TRBJ2-3; 9 positions agree with TRBD2. V shed 5 bases, J shed 1 base, and the junction held 7 bases outside the gene matches. Germline V gives CDR1 SGHTA, CDR2 FQGTGA. The CDR3 totals 16 residues. CDR3 DNA sequence: TGTGCCAGCAGCCAGATAGCGGGGGTGGGCACAGATACGCAGTATTTT. It codes for CASSQIAGVGTDTQYF.

This clone occurred a few times. The chain links TRBV7-2 to TRBJ1-1; perhaps TRBD1 as D (6 bases). Between the trimmed V and J ends, which lost 5 bases and 2 bases, there was a span of 9 bases. This CDR3 has 13 residues. Germline values: CDR1 SGHTA, CDR2 FQGNSA. This chain's CDR3 is CASSGQFNTEAFF. The CDR3 nucleotides are TGTGCCAGCAGCGGACAGTTCAACACTGAAGCTTTCTTT.

This sequence joins TRBV18 and TRBJ1-1; TRBD1 aligns across 7 bases. Germline V gene sequence: CDR1 KGHSH, CDR2 LQKENI. Trimming took 6 bases from V and 3 from J; bases not matched to a gene: 7. This CDR3 has 14 residues. The CDR3 reads CASSRQGLYTEAFF. CDR3 sequence (DNA): TGTGCCAGCTCTCGACAGGGACTTTACACTGAAGCTTTCTTT.

This clone has more than one count but fewer than ten. The chain links TRBV7-9 to TRBJ2-7, with 9 bases fitting TRBD2. This CDR3 contains 16 residues. CDR1 is SEHNR, CDR2 FQNEAQ, per germline (reference sequence). The V gene end was trimmed by 1 base and the J gene end by 0 bases; junction bases not matched to a gene: 4. The CDR3 is CASSLEQRGASYEQYF. The CDR3, as DNA: TGTGCCAGCAGCTTAGAGCAGCGGGGGGCCTCCTACGAGCAGTACTTC.

V and J are TRBV5-1 and TRBJ2-5; D possibly corresponds to TRBD1 (6 bases). Trimming removed 3 bases at V and 4 bases at J, with 16 bases between. Germline V gene lookup returns CDR1 SGHRS and CDR2 YFSETQ. The CDR3 has 15 residues. CDR3: CASSYQDRSGETQYF. CDR3 nucleotides: TGCGCCAGCAGCTACCAAGACAGGTCGGGAGAGACCCAGTACTTC.

This clone was seen a few times. The junction departs from germline at one end; a sequencing error may be responsible. V gene TRBV7-7 combines with J gene TRBJ2-7; D is possibly TRBD2 (7 bases). This CDR3 is built from 15 residues. Germline V gives CDR1 SSHAT, CDR2 FNYEAQ (reference sequence). CDR3 DNA sequence: TGTGCTAGCAGCTTAGCTGCGGGGGCCCCCTACGAGCAGTACTTC. Translated, it gives CASSLAAGAPYEQYF.

The CDR3, as DNA: TGTGCCAGCAGTCGACAACAAGACTATGGCTACACCTTC. Protein: CASSRQQDYGYTF. This sequence joins TRBV28 and TRBJ1-2; D is unclear. The CDR3 has 13 amino acids. Germline CDR1 reads MDHEN; CDR2 reads SYDVKM. Trimming removed 5 bases at V and 3 bases at J, with 10 bases between.

The rearrangement links TRBV4-1 to TRBJ1-6; 8 bases map to TRBD1. The J segment lost 4 bases and the V segment lost 3 bases, leaving 14 bases of the junction unmatched. The CDR3 sequence is 19 residues long. Germline values: CDR1 MGHRA, CDR2 YSYEKL. CDR3 coding DNA: TGCGCCAGCAGCCACCCCGGGACAGGATCCGGGGTTTATAATTCACCCCTCCACTTT. The encoded protein is CASSHPGTGSGVYNSPLHF.

This chain joins TRBV2 and TRBJ1-2; the D is unclear. CDR1 is SNHLY, CDR2 FYNNEI, per germline. Trimming shortened V by 4 bases and J by 7 bases, and 19 bases separated the two germline ends. CDR3 size: 15 residues. CDR3 loop: CASSGFPISSGGYTF. For the CDR3, the DNA is TGTGCCAGCAGTGGTTTTCCCATATCGTCGGGTGGCTACACCTTC.

The rearrangement uses TRBV11-2 and TRBJ2-7; the match to TRBD1 covers 9 bases. Germline CDR1 reads SGHAT; CDR2 reads FQNNGV. This CDR3 has 19 amino acids. With V trimmed by 5 bases and J by 3 bases, 20 bases remained unmatched. Here the CDR3 DNA reads TGTGCCAGCAGCACCCGAAACACCCTTGACAGGGGGAATATCTACGAGCAGTACTTC. Its translation: CASSTRNTLDRGNIYEQYF.

The chain has TRBV2 and TRBJ2-7, with D perhaps matching TRBD2 (7 bases). Trimming left V 7 bases short and J 2 bases short, with 15 bases between. Germline CDR1 and CDR2: SNHLY and FYNNEI. The CDR3 extends over 14 amino acids. CDR3 loop: CASNIGGPPYEQYF. In nucleotides, the CDR3 is TGTGCCAGCAATATCGGGGGGCCCCCCTACGAGCAGTACTTC.

The chain combines TRBV5-6 with TRBJ1-2; D remains unclear. Per the germline V gene, CDR1 is SGHDT and CDR2 is YYEEEE. V was pared by 0 bases and J by 0 bases, with 12 bases between. This CDR3 is built from 16 residues. The CDR3 protein is CASSLEVGGPNYGYTF. CDR3 nucleotides: TGTGCCAGCAGCTTGGAAGTCGGAGGGCCTAACTATGGCTACACCTTC.

The chain joins TRBV28 to TRBJ2-7; weak D call: TRBD1 (6 bases). Trimming stripped 8 bases from V and 1 base from J, with 12 bases between. CDR3 size: 13 residues. Germline V CDR1 and CDR2: MDHEN, SYDVKM. The CDR3 sequence: CASGNRVSYEQYF. For the CDR3, the DNA is TGTGCCAGCGGTAACAGGGTTTCCTACGAGCAGTACTTC.

This sequence joins TRBV9 and TRBJ1-1; D unclear. In germline, CDR1 is SGDLS, CDR2 YYNGEE. The CDR3 sequence is 15 residues long. Trimming removed 3 bases from V and 1 base from J, with 13 bases in between. Here the CDR3 reads CASSAGRMGNTEAFF. CDR3 coding DNA: TGTGCCAGCAGCGCGGGGAGGATGGGGAACACTGAAGCTTTCTTT.

The chain employs TRBV5-4 and TRBJ1-3, with TRBD1 matching 7 bases. The V segment lost 2 bases and the J segment 0 bases; nucleotides outside the gene matches: 2. There are 15 residues in the CDR3. Germline values: CDR1 SGHNT, CDR2 YYREEE (reference sequence). The DNA of the CDR3 is TGTGCCAGCAGCTTACAGGGGAGCTCTGGAAACACCATATATTTT. Protein product: CASSLQGSSGNTIYF.

The rearrangement joins TRBV7-9 to TRBJ1-1, with D tentatively TRBD1 (6 bases). CDR1 SEHNR and CDR2 FQNEAQ come from the germline V gene (reference sequence). V dropped 3 bases and J dropped 0 bases, with 8 bases sitting between them. The CDR3 loop spans 14 amino acids. CDR3 DNA sequence: TGTGCCAGCAGCTTGACAGGTATGAACACTGAAGCTTTCTTT. Its translation is CASSLTGMNTEAFF.

The V call is TRBV5-1, the J call TRBJ1-6; 7 bases map to TRBD1. CDR3 length: 17 residues. V shed 0 bases and J 7 bases; nucleotides not matched to a gene: 10. CDR1 is SGHRS, CDR2 YFSETQ, per germline. The DNA of the CDR3 is TGCGCCAGCAGCTTGGGAGTCAGGGGGGAAGGGAATTCACCCCTCCACTTT. Protein product: CASSLGVRGEGNSPLHF.